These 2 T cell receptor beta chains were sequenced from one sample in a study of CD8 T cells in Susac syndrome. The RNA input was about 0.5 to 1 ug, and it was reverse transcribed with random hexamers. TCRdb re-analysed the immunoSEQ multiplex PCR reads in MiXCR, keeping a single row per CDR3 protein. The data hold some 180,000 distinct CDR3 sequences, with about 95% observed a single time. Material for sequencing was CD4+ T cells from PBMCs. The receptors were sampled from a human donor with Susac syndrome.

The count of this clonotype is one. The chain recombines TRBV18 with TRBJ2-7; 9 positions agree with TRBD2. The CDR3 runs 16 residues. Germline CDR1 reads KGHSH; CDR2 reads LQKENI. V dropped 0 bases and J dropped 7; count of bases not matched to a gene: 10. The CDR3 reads CASSPPGIAGVGEQYF. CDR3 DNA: TGTGCCAGCTCACCACCCGGGATAGCGGGAGTCGGGGAGCAGTACTTC. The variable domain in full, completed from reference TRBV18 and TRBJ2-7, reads NAGVMQNPRHLVRRRGQEARLRCSPMKGHSHVYWYRQLPEEGLKFMVYLQKENIIDESGMPKERFSAEFPKEGPSILRIQQVVRGDSAAYFCASSPPGIAGVGEQYFGPGTRLTVT.

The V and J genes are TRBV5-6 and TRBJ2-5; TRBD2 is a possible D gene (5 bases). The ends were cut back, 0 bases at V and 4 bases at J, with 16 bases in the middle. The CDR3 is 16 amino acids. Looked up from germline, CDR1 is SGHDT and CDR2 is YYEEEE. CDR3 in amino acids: CASSLVARGVGETQYF. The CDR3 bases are TGTGCCAGCAGCTTGGTAGCGAGAGGCGTGGGAGAGACCCAGTACTTC. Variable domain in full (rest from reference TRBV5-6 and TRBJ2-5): DAGVTQSPTHLIKTRGQQVTLRCSPKSGHDTVSWYQQALGQGPQFIFQYYEEEERQRGNFPDRFSGHQFPNYSSELNVNALLLGDSALYLCASSLVARGVGETQYFGPGTRLLVL.